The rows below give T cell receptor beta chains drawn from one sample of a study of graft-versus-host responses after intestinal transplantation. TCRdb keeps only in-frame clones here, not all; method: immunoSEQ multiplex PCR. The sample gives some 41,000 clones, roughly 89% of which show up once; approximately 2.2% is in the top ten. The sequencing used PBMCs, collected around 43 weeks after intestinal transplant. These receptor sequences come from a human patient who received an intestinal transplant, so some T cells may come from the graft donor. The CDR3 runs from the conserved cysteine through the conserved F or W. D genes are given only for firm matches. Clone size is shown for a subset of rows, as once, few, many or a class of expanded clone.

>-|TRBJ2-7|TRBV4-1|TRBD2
TGCGCCAGCAGCCTCCGGTCGCTAGCGGGAGCTACCTACGAGCAGTACTTC
CASSLRSLAGATYEQYF
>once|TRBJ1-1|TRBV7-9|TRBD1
TGTGCCAGCAGCTCCCCTGGGGGGACAGGGATTTTGAACACTGAAGCTTTCTTT
CASSSPGGTGILNTEAFF
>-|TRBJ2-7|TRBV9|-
TGTGCCAGCAGCGTAGAGGCCAGGGGATCCTACGAGCAGTACTTC
CASSVEARGSYEQYF
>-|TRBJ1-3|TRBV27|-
TGTGCCAGCAGCCCTACCGGTACGCTTGGTGGGGCCATATATTTT
CASSPTGTLGGAIYF
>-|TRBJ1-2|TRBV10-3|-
TGTGCCATCAGTGAGTCGAAAGTCCGGCAGGGTTTGAAAGGCTACACCTTC
CAISESKVRQGLKGYTF
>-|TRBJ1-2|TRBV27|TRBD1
TGTGCCAGCAGCTTGAGGGCCCCGACAGGGAGGTATGGCTACACCTTC
CASSLRAPTGRYGYTF
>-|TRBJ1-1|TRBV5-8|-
TGTGCCAGCAGACAGGGCTTGAACACTGAAGCTTTCTTT
CASRQGLNTEAFF
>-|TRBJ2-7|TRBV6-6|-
TGTGCCAGCAGTCCGACAGACTCCTACGAGCAGTACTTC
CASSPTDSYEQYF
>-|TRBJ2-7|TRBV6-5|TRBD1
TGTGCCAGCAGTCCAACAGGGGGCTCCTACGAGCAGTACTTC
CASSPTGGSYEQYF
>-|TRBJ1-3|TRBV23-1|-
TGCGCCAGCAGTCTGGGGGGACACCGACTTCACCTGGGAAACACCATATATTTT
CASSLGGHRLHLGNTIYF
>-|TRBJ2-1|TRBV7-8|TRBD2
TGTGCCAGCAGCTTAGCTGATGGTTTAGCACAGCGGGACTACAATGAGCAGTTCTTC
CASSLADGLAQRDYNEQFF
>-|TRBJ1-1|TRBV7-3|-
TGTGCCAGCAGCTTAAGGCCGGGGGCGACCACTGAAGCTTTCTTT
CASSLRPGATTEAFF
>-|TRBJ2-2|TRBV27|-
TGTGCCAGCAGTTTAGGGAACACCGGGGAGCTGTTTTTT
CASSLGNTGELFF
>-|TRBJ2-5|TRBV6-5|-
TGTGCCAGCAGTTACAAGGGCACCACCCAGTACTTC
CASSYKGTTQYF
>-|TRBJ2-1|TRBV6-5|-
TGTGCCAGCAGTTACCGTGCAGGGAATGAGCAGTTCTTC
CASSYRAGNEQFF
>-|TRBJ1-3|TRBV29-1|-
TGCAGCGTTGTATCCGGAAACACCATATATTTT
CSVVSGNTIYF
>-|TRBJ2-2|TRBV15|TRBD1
TGTGCCACCAGCAGAGGGACAGGGGATAACACCGGGGAGCTGTTTTTT
CATSRGTGDNTGELFF
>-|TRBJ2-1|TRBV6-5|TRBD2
TGTGCCAGCAAGACTAGCCGCAATGGGAATGAGCAGTTCTTC
CASKTSRNGNEQFF
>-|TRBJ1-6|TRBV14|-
TGTGCCAGGCCGGGACAAACGGTTCAAACCTATAATTCACCCCTCCACTTT
CARPGQTVQTYNSPLHF
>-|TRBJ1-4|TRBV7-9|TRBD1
TGTGCCAGCAGCCTCCCGGGACAGGGGAATGAAAAACTGTTTTTT
CASSLPGQGNEKLFF
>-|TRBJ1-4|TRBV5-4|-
TGTGCCAGCAGCTTGGCGGCAGGGTCTGAAAAACTGTTTTTT
CASSLAAGSEKLFF
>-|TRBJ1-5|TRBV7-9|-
TGTGCCAGCAGCTTAGGGGGCGGGAAACAGCCCCAGCATTTT
CASSLGGGKQPQHF
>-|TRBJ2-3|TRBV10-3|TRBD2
TGTGCCATCAGTGAAGTCCGGCGGGAGGTCACAGATACGCAGTATTTT
CAISEVRREVTDTQYF
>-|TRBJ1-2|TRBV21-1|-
TGTGCCAGCAGCAAAGGGACAGGGGGCAACTATGGCTACACCTTC
CASSKGTGGNYGYTF
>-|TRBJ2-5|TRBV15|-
TGTGCCACCACGGAAGGGGCAGTCCTACAAGAGACCCAGTACTTC
CATTEGAVLQETQYF
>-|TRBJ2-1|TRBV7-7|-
TGTGCTAGCAGCTTAACCCTGGCGGGTTACAATGAGCAGTTCTTC
CASSLTLAGYNEQFF
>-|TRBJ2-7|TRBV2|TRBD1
TGTGCCAGCAGTCCGGGGACAGGCTCTACCTACGAGCAGTACTTC
CASSPGTGSTYEQYF
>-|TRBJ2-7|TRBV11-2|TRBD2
TGTGCCAGCAGCTCCCTAGCGGGAGCGGCCTACGAGCAGTACTTC
CASSSLAGAAYEQYF
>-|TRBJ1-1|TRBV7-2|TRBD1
TGTGCCAGCAGCCGTCAGGGGGCAGACACTGAAGCTTTCTTT
CASSRQGADTEAFF
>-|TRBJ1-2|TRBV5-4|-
TGTGCCAGCAGCTTGGGGGGGGAGGGCTATGGCTACACCTTC
CASSLGGEGYGYTF
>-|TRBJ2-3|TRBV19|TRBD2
TGTGCCAGTAGTATTGAGGCGGGTACGACTCCGGGACTAGAAGTGTTAGATACGCAGTATTTT
CASSIEAGTTPGLEVLDTQYF
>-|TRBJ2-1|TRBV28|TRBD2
TGTGCCAGCAGCCTGGGGTGGGAGGGGCCCTACAATGAGCAGTTCTTC
CASSLGWEGPYNEQFF
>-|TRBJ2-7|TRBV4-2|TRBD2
TGTGCCAGCAGCCAAGTAACGGGGGGGCTCAACGAGCAGTACTTC
CASSQVTGGLNEQYF
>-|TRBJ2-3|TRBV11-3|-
TGTGCCAGCAGCACCAGCACAGATACGCAGTATTTT
CASSTSTDTQYF
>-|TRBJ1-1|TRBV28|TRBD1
TGTGCCAGCAGCCTGGGACAGCAGAACACTGAAGCTTTCTTT
CASSLGQQNTEAFF
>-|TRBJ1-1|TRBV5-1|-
TGCGCCAGCAGCAATTGGGGGGCAGGGAACCTGAACACTGAAGCTTTCTTT
CASSNWGAGNLNTEAFF
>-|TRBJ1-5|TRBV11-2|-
TGTGCCAGCAGCTTAGTGTCCGGGTATAGCAATCAGCCCCAGCATTTT
CASSLVSGYSNQPQHF
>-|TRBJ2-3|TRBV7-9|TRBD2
TGTGCCAGCAGCTGGGGACTAGTGGGGGGGCCGGATACGCAGTATTTT
CASSWGLVGGPDTQYF
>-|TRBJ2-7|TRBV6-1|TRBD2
TGTGCCAGCAGTAGAGTAGCGGGAGGGCCGGAAGAGCAGTACTTC
CASSRVAGGPEEQYF
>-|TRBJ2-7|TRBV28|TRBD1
TGTGCCAGCAGTCAACGCCCTATGGGGACAGGGGATTTC
CASSQRPMGTGDF
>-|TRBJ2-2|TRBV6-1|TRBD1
TGTGCCAGCAGTGGACAGGGGGCGCTTATAAACACCGGGGAGCTGTTTTTT
CASSGQGALINTGELFF
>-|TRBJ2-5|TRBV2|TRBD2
TGTGCCAGCTTGACTAGCGGGGGAGTACAAGAGACCCAGTACTTC
CASLTSGGVQETQYF
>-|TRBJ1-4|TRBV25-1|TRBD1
TGTGCCAGCACCGCCAGCGACAGGGGAAGGGAAAAACTGTTTTTT
CASTASDRGREKLFF
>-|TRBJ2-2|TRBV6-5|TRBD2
TGTGCCAGCAGTTTAGCGGGGGGGCCAGGGGAGCTGTTTTTT
CASSLAGGPGELFF
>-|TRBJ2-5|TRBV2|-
TGTGCCAGCAGTGGGATAACCAGGGAGGAGACCCAGTACTTC
CASSGITREETQYF
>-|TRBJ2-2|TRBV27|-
TGTGCCAGCAGTGCCCTGACGGGCGGGGAGCTGTTTTTT
CASSALTGGELFF